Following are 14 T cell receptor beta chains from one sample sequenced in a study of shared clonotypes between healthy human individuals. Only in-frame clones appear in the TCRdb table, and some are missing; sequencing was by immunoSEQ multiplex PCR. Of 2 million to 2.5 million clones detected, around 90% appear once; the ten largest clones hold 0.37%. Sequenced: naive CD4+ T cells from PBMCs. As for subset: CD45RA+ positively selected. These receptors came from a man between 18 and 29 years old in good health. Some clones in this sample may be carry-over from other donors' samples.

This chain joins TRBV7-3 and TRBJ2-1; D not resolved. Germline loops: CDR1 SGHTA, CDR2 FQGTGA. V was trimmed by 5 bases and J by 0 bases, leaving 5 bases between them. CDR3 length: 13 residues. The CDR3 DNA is TGTGCCAGCAGCACAAGCTCCTACAATGAGCAGTTCTTC. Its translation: CASSTSSYNEQFF.

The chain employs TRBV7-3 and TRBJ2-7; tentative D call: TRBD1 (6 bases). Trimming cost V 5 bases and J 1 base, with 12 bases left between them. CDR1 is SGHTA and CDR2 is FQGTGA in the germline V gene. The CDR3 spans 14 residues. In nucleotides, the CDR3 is TGTGCCAGCAGCCCCAGGGGCCGATCCTACGAGCAGTACTTC. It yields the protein CASSPRGRSYEQYF.

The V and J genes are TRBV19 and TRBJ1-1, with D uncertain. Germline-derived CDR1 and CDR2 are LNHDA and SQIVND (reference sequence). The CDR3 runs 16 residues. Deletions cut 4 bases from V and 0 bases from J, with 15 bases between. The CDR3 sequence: CASSTSFGGLNTEAFF. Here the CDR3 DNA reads TGTGCCAGTAGTACTAGCTTCGGAGGGTTGAACACTGAAGCTTTCTTT.

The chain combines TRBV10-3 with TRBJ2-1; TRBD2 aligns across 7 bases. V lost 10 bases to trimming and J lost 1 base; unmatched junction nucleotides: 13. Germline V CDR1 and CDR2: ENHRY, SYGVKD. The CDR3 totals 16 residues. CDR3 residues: CATSRDYRASYNEQFF. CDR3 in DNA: TGTGCCACCAGCCGGGACTACCGCGCGTCCTACAATGAGCAGTTCTTC.

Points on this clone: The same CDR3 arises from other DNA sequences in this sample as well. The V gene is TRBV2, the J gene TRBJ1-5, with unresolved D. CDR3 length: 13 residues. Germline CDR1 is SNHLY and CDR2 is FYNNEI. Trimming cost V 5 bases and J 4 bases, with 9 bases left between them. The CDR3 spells CASSTGGNQPQHF. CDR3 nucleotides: TGTGCCAGCAGTACCGGAGGGAATCAGCCCCAGCATTTT. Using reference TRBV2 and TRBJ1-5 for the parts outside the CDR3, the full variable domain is EPEVTQTPSHQVTQMGQEVILRCVPISNHLYFYWYRQILGQKVEFLVSFYNNEISEKSEIFDDQFSVERPDGSNFTLKIRSTKLEDSAMYFCASSTGGNQPQHFGDGTRLSIL.

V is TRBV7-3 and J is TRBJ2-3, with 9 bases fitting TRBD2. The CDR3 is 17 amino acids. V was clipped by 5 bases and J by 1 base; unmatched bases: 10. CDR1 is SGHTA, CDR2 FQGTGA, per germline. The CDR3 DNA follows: TGTGCCAGCAGCCCATCATTACTAGCGGGCCGCACAGATACGCAGTATTTT. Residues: CASSPSLLAGRTDTQYF.

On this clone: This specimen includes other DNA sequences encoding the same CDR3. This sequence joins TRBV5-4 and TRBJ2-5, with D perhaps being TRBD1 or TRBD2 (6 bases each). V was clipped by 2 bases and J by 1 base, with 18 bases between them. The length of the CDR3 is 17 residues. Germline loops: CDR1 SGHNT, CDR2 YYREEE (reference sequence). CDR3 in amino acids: CASSFGGGGNPQETQYF. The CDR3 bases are TGTGCCAGCAGCTTTGGTGGGGGCGGGAACCCCCAAGAGACCCAGTACTTC. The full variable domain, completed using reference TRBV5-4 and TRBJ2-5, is ETGVTQSPTHLIKTRGQQVTLRCSSQSGHNTVSWYQQALGQGPQFIFQYYREEENGRGNFPPRFSGLQFPNYSSELNVNALELDDSALYLCASSFGGGGNPQETQYFGPGTRLLVL.

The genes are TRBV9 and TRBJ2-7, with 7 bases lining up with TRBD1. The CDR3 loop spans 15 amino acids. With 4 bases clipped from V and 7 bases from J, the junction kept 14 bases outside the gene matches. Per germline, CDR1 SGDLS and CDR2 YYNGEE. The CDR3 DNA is TGTGCCAGCAGCCCCCTAGGGGACAGAGGAGGTGAGCAGTACTTC. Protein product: CASSPLGDRGGEQYF.

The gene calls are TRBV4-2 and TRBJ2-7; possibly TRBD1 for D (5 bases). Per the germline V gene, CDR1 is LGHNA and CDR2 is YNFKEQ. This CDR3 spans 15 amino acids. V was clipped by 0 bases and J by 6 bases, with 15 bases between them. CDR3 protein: CASSQDRGTGSEQYF. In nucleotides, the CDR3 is TGTGCCAGCAGCCAAGATCGCGGTACAGGATCCGAGCAGTACTTC.

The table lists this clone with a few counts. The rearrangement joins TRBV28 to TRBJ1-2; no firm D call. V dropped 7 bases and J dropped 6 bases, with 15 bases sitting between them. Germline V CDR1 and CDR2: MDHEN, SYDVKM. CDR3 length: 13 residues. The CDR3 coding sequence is TGTGCCAGCACCTTCCGGGGTAGGGATGGCTACACCTTC. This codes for CASTFRGRDGYTF.

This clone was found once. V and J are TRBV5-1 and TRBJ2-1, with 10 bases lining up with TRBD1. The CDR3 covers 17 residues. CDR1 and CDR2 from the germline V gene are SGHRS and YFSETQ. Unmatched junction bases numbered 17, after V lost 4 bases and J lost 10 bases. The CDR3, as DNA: TGCGCCAGCAGCGCACACGGGACAGGGGAAATCCTAAGGGAGCAGTTCTTC. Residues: CASSAHGTGEILREQFF.

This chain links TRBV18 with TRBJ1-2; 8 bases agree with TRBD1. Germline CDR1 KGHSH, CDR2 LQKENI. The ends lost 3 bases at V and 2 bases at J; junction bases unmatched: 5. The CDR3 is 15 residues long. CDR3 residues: CASSPPGTGNYGYTF. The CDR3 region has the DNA TGTGCCAGCTCACCTCCGGGGACAGGCAACTATGGCTACACCTTC.

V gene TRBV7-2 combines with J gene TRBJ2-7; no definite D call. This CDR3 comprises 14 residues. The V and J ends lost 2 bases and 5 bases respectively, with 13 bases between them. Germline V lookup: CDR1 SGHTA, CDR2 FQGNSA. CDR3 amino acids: CASSLRSERHEQYF. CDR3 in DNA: TGTGCCAGCAGCTTAAGGTCGGAAAGGCACGAGCAGTACTTC.

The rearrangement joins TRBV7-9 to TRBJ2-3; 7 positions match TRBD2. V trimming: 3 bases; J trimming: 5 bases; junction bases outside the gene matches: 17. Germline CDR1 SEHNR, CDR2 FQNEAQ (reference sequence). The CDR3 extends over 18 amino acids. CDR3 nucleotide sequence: TGTGCCAGCAGCTTGCTAACGGGGGGTGCGGGAGTCCTAGATACGCAGTATTTT. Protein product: CASSLLTGGAGVLDTQYF.